This T cell receptor beta chain came from a study of neoadjuvant anti-PD-1 for oral cavity cancer (dated by TCRdb to the early 2020s). Study-level background: Patients mostly received three to four biweekly doses of nivolumab at 3 mg/kg before curative-intent surgical resection. Patients without progression received a fourth nivolumab dose around day 43 and underwent definitive surgical resection on days 50-56. Under RECIST 1.1, a patient counted as a responder if showing complete response, partial response or stable disease, and as a non-responder if showing progression. The parent correlative cohort had about eleven patients and a response rate of about 31%. Results the study describes overall, beyond this receptor: After neoadjuvant nivolumab, non-responders showed significantly higher T cell clonality (Gini index) in PBMCs than responders did. TCR analyses included only a few patients per response group, and the authors called for larger cohorts for validation. Higher pretreatment blood TCRbeta clonality and lower post-treatment tumor TCRbeta clonality were correlated with higher pretreatment blood Treg/Th17 ratios.

Per the germline V gene, SGDLS is the CDR1 and YYNGEE is the CDR2. The CDR3 starts with the cysteine, ends with the phenylalanine, and has 16 residues. The kept DNA is CDR3 alone, 48 bases in frame from the first base. V is shortened by 0 bases, J by 4 bases, and the region joining them spans 16 bases. The label giving this sample's time point can be read as: before neoadjuvant nivolumab. None of the patients had received prior systemic or radiation treatment, and all were newly diagnosed with stage II-IVA oral cavity squamous cell carcinoma. The cohort was composed of patients with HPV-negative, locally advanced oral cavity squamous cell carcinoma. Peripheral blood mononuclear cells were analyzed directly, without maintenance or expansion in culture. Samples were obtained from a longitudinal correlative study of a single-arm phase II trial of neoadjuvant nivolumab in oral cavity squamous cell carcinoma. Subject-matched pre- and post-treatment PBMCs and tumors from three responders and three non-responders underwent genomic DNA-based TCRbeta sequencing. Peripheral blood mononuclear cells were collected before nivolumab treatment and were collected again after treatment, at the time of surgery. The Maxwell RSC DNA from Cells kit was used to isolate genomic DNA from PBMCs.

For deep sequencing, PBMC libraries mostly used about 490 ng of input genomic DNA, with six replicates for each sample. TCRbeta libraries were prepared with the immunoSEQ hsTCRbeta kit according to the manufacturer's instructions. An Illumina NovaSeq 6000 S4 flow cell was used to sequence the final libraries, which had first been combined to 3 nM. The published analysis was carried out like this. The immunoSEQ Analyzer was used for raw data preprocessing and quality control. The analysis was limited to productive rearrangements, and each clonotype was defined by a unique CDR3 amino acid sequence. Repertoire clonality was estimated as the Gini-Simpson index, computed with the R package tcR. Student's t test was used to compare Gini indices, and Pearson correlation was used to assess associations with tumor size change. The clones in this table, taken by TCRdb from immuneACCESS, are in-frame only. Not every clone is retained; where verified, under half of the shortfall comes from an unresolved V gene, and the cause of the rest is unknown. D and trimming come from the DNA, and the V and J calls and clone size come from that table. Counted in this sample were 15,000 to 20,000 clones; about 65% of them appeared once. Approximately 2.7% of the sample belongs to the ten largest clones.

Points on this clone: Its antigen has not been determined. It has no much larger one-base neighbor in the sample; base qualities were not kept.

Specimen: PBMCs, collected before nivolumab (anti-PD-1) treatment. The chain is made from TRBV9 and TRBJ1-1; the D gene remains uncertain. This receptor was obtained from a person aged 35-79 years with oral cavity squamous cell carcinoma. Read as DNA, the sequence is TGTGCCAGCAGCGTAGATCTCCCGGGGTCGGGCACTGAAGCTTTCTTT. Its coded protein is CASSVDLPGSGTEAFF.